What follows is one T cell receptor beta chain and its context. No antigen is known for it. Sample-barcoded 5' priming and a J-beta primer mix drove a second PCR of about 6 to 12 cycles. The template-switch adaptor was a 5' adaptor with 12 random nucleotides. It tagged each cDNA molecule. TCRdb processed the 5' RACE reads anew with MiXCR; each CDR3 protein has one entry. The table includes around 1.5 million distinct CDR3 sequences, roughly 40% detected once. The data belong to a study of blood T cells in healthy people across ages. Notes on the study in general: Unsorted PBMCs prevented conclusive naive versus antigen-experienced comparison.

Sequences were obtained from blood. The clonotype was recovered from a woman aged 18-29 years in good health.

Here the CDR3 reads CASSLVDYQPQHF. The CDR3 nucleotides read TGTGCCAGCAGCTTAGTAGATTATCAGCCCCAGCATTTT. This chain uses TRBV7-2 with TRBJ1-5; the D is unclear. The CDR3 is 13 residues long. CDR1 and CDR2 from the germline V gene are SGHTA and FQGNSA. Trimming took 1 base from V and 5 from J, leaving 6 bases between them.